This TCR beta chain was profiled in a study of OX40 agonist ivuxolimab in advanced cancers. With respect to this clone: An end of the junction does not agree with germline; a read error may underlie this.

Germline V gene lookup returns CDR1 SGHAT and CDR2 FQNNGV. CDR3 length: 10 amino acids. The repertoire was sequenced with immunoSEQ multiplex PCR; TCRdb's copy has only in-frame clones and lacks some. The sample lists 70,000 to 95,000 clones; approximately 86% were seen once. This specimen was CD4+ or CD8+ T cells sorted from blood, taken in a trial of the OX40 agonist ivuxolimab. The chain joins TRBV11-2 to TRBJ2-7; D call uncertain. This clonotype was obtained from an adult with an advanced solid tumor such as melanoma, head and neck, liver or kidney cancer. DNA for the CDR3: TGTGCCAGCAGCTTAGATTACACGGACTTC. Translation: CASSLDYTDF.